Listed here are 32 T cell receptor beta chains from one sample, sequenced in a study of shared clonotypes between healthy human individuals. Profiled with immunoSEQ multiplex PCR; TCRdb holds only in-frame clones, not every one. The table records millions of clones, more than 90% of them present only once. Sample: naive CD4+ T cells sorted from blood. Indicated subset: CD45RA+ positively selected. The receptors were gathered from a man between 18 and 35 years old in good health.

The rearrangement joins TRBV19 to TRBJ2-7; D unclear. This CDR3 region has 14 residues. V dropped 5 bases and J dropped 8 bases, with 19 bases sitting between them. Germline values: CDR1 LNHDA, CDR2 SQIVND (reference sequence). This CDR3 is CASSSSWAPGQQYF. CDR3 DNA: TGTGCCAGTAGTTCCTCCTGGGCCCCAGGACAGCAGTACTTC.

Remarks on this clone: A much larger clone lies one base from this, so it may be a read error. Other nucleotide sequences from this sample produce the same CDR3. The gene calls are TRBV6-1 and TRBJ2-6; D call uncertain. Per germline, CDR1 MNHNS and CDR2 SASEGT. The ends were cut back, 5 bases at V and 0 bases at J, with 2 bases in the middle. This CDR3 is 13 amino acids long. The CDR3 sequence is CASSSSGANVLTF. For the CDR3, the DNA is TGTGCCAGCAGTTCCTCTGGGGCCAACGTCCTGACTTTC.

The CDR3 loop is CASTVGGPGRDEQYF. The CDR3 DNA reads as TGTGCCAGCACCGTAGGAGGGCCAGGACGCGACGAGCAGTACTTC. The genes are TRBV5-4 and TRBJ2-7; TRBD2 is a possible D gene (6 bases). The V and J ends lost 6 bases and 5 bases respectively, with 21 bases between them. Germline V gene sequence: CDR1 SGHNT, CDR2 YYREEE (reference sequence). The CDR3 loop spans 15 amino acids.

This clone appeared once. The junction and the germline gene differ at one end; a read error may be behind it. V and J are TRBV6-5 and TRBJ2-2, with a weak D call TRBD1 (6 bases). This CDR3 has 14 residues. The V gene's germline CDR1 is MNHEY and CDR2 SVGAGI. The CDR3 is CANSYLGGTGELFF. CDR3 coding DNA: TGTGCCAACAGTTACTTAGGGGGCACCGGGGAGCTGTTTTTT.

The rearrangement uses TRBV6-4 and TRBJ1-2, with D unresolved. The CDR3 has 13 amino acids. Germline CDR1 is MRHNA and CDR2 is SNTAGT. The germline V and J ends were trimmed by 2 bases and 4 bases, with 8 bases remaining between them. The CDR3 here is CASSDNGFYGYTF. CDR3 DNA sequence: TGTGCCAGCAGTGACAACGGCTTCTATGGCTACACCTTC.

Points on this clone: Other DNA sequences in this sample translate to the same CDR3. CDR3 coding DNA: TGTGCCAGCAGTTTGTCAGGGGGCAACTATGGCTACACCTTC. This encodes CASSLSGGNYGYTF. This rearrangement joins TRBV27 to TRBJ1-2; 8 bases match TRBD1. CDR3 length equals 14 residues. Germline assignment: CDR1 MNHEY and CDR2 SMNVEV (reference sequence). V lost 3 bases, J lost 2 bases, and 2 bases stayed unmatched.

The genes are TRBV19 and TRBJ1-6, with a possible D match to TRBD1 (6 bases). Germline loops: CDR1 LNHDA, CDR2 SQIVND (reference sequence). The CDR3 runs 14 residues. V dropped 4 bases and J dropped 5 bases, with 9 bases sitting between them. The CDR3, as DNA: TGTGCCAGTAGTAAATGGACAGATAATTCACCCCTCCACTTT. Encoded protein: CASSKWTDNSPLHF. The full variable domain, in which reference TRBV19 and TRBJ1-6 provide the parts outside the CDR3, is DGGITQSPKYLFRKEGQNVTLSCEQNLNHDAMYWYRQDPGQGLRLIYYSQIVNDFQKGDIAEGYSVSREKKESFPLTVTSAQKNPTAFYLCASSKWTDNSPLHFGNGTRLTVT.

Comments on this clone: Other DNA sequences in the sample encode the same CDR3. V and J are TRBV7-2 and TRBJ2-3; no reliable D call. Germline CDR1 is SGHTA and CDR2 is FQGNSA. This CDR3 region has 12 residues. Trimming stripped 6 bases from V and 2 bases from J, with 6 bases between. Written as DNA, the CDR3 is TGTGCCAGCAGTCGAGACACAGATACGCAGTATTTT. Translation gives CASSRDTDTQYF.

The chain is built from TRBV10-2 and TRBJ1-6, with D unresolved. CDR3 length: 12 amino acids. Germline-derived CDR1 and CDR2 are WSHSY and SAAADI. The V end was cut by 0 bases, the J end by 9 bases, with 3 bases between. The CDR3 is CASSESISPLHF. Written as DNA, the CDR3 is TGCGCCAGCAGTGAGTCGATTTCACCCCTCCACTTT.

The V call is TRBV6-6, the J call TRBJ1-2; D remains unclear. CDR3 length: 13 amino acids. CDR1 is MNHNY, CDR2 SVGAGI, per germline (reference sequence). Trimming removed 0 bases at V and 8 bases at J, with 10 bases between. Written as DNA, the CDR3 is TGTGCCAGCAGTTACTCGAAGTCGAGGGGCTACACCTTC. This codes for CASSYSKSRGYTF.

The chain joins TRBV2 to TRBJ1-2, with a weak D call TRBD1 (6 bases). Germline V gene sequence: CDR1 SNHLY, CDR2 FYNNEI. V dropped 8 bases and J dropped 4 bases, with 14 bases sitting between them. This CDR3 is built from 13 residues. The CDR3 nucleotides read TGTGCCAGCGACGGCGGGGGGCTCTATGGCTACACCTTC. This sequence encodes CASDGGGLYGYTF.

This chain uses TRBV10-2 with TRBJ2-1, with TRBD2 matching over 11 bases. V gave up 2 bases and J gave up 6 bases; unmatched junction bases: 3. This CDR3 has 15 amino acids. The germline gives CDR1 WSHSY, CDR2 SAAADI. DNA for the CDR3: TGCGCCAGCAGTGAGCCGGGACTAGCGGCCAATGAGCAGTTCTTC. Amino acid sequence: CASSEPGLAANEQFF.

The chain has TRBV6-1 and TRBJ1-2, with D uncertain. CDR1 is MNHNS and CDR2 is SASEGT in the germline V gene. There are 15 residues in the CDR3. V dropped 4 bases and J dropped 7 bases, with 19 bases sitting between them. This chain's CDR3 is CASSGEGSYFPGYTF. DNA for the CDR3: TGTGCCAGCAGTGGTGAGGGTTCTTACTTCCCTGGCTACACCTTC.

V and J are TRBV5-4 and TRBJ1-4, with 10 bases aligning to TRBD1. Looked up from germline, CDR1 is SGHNT and CDR2 is YYREEE (reference sequence). Germline trimming cut 3 bases from V and 6 bases from J; bases unmatched to any gene: 5. This CDR3 comprises 15 residues. DNA of the CDR3: TGTGCCAGCAGCTCCCGGACAGGGGGGGATGAAAAACTGTTTTTT. It codes for CASSSRTGGDEKLFF.

The chain recombines TRBV4-1 with TRBJ1-2; 8 bases are shared with TRBD1. V dropped 0 bases and J dropped 4; count of bases not matched to a gene: 7. The CDR3 loop spans 16 amino acids. Germline V lookup: CDR1 MGHRA, CDR2 YSYEKL. The DNA for the CDR3 is TGCGCCAGCAGCCAAGAGCCCCCAGGGGGCGCCTATGGCTACACCTTC. Its protein is CASSQEPPGGAYGYTF.

The chain employs TRBV11-2 and TRBJ1-2, with unresolved D. Germline V gene sequence: CDR1 SGHAT, CDR2 FQNNGV. The length of the CDR3 is 13 residues. Trimming took off 1 base at V and 8 bases at J, with 11 bases between the two ends. CDR3 sequence reads: CASSLGEAEGYTF. The CDR3 region has the DNA TGTGCCAGCAGCTTAGGAGAAGCAGAAGGCTACACCTTC.

The J gene is TRBJ2-7, the V gene TRBV9; no definite D call. The CDR3 consists of 15 residues. CDR1 is SGDLS, CDR2 YYNGEE, per germline. V dropped 0 bases and J dropped 0 bases, with 10 bases sitting between them. The CDR3 DNA reads TGTGCCAGCAGCGTAGAGGGCGCTGCCTCCTACGAGCAGTACTTC. Amino acids: CASSVEGAASYEQYF.

The chain combines TRBV13 with TRBJ2-1; 8 bases fit TRBD2. The V gene's germline CDR1 is PRHDT and CDR2 FYEKMQ (reference sequence). The CDR3 is made up of 17 amino acids. The V gene end was trimmed by 1 base and the J gene end by 7 bases; junction bases not matched to a gene: 12. CDR3 sequence reads: CASSLVYRGGRSNEQFF. DNA of the CDR3: TGTGCCAGCAGCTTAGTATATAGGGGCGGGAGGTCAAATGAGCAGTTCTTC.

V is TRBV30 and J is TRBJ2-1; D is perhaps TRBD1 or TRBD2 (6 bases each). V was clipped by 4 bases and J by 8 bases, with 15 bases between them. This CDR3 region has 13 residues. The germline V gene has CDR1 GTSNPN and CDR2 SVGIG (reference sequence). CDR3 nucleotides: TGTGCCTGGACCCGGGGGCCCTCCCATGAGCAGTTCTTC. Amino acid sequence: CAWTRGPSHEQFF.

V gene TRBV5-4 combines with J gene TRBJ1-2, with D possibly matching TRBD1 (5 bases). Trimming cost V 6 bases and J 5 bases, with 14 bases left between them. Germline values: CDR1 SGHNT, CDR2 YYREEE (reference sequence). The CDR3 is made up of 13 amino acids. The CDR3 nucleotides read TGTGCCAGCACCCTGCACCAGGGATATGGCTACACCTTC. This encodes CASTLHQGYGYTF.

The chain employs TRBV27 and TRBJ1-1; 7 positions match TRBD1. The CDR3 is made up of 16 amino acids. J lost 4 bases, V lost 6 bases, and 14 bases had no gene match. From germline, CDR1 is MNHEY and CDR2 SMNVEV (reference sequence). CDR3 region: CASRGPTGAGGTEAFF. CDR3 DNA sequence: TGTGCCAGCAGGGGCCCTACAGGGGCGGGGGGCACTGAAGCTTTCTTT.

This clone was seen once. J is TRBJ1-6 and V is TRBV5-4; 7 bases line up with TRBD1. Germline lookup yields CDR1 SGHNT and CDR2 YYREEE (reference sequence). The CDR3 consists of 14 residues. Unmatched junction bases numbered 1, after V lost 0 bases and J lost 7 bases. The CDR3 loop reads CASSLADRNSPLHF. The CDR3 region has the DNA TGTGCCAGCAGCTTGGCGGACAGGAATTCACCCCTCCACTTT.

The chain is built from TRBV9 and TRBJ2-1; a possible D gene is TRBD1 (5 bases). CDR1 is SGDLS and CDR2 is YYNGEE in the germline V gene. This CDR3 has 16 amino acids. V lost 3 bases and J 0 bases, leaving 13 bases between the germline ends. The CDR3 nucleotides read TGTGCCAGCAGCGCCGGCTCAGACAGCTCCTACAATGAGCAGTTCTTC. Residues: CASSAGSDSSYNEQFF. Based on the CDR3 plus reference TRBV9 and TRBJ2-1, the full variable domain is DSGVTQTPKHLITATGQRVTLRCSPRSGDLSVYWYQQSLDQGLQFLIQYYNGEERAKGNILERFSAQQFPDLHSELNLSSLELGDSALYFCASSAGSDSSYNEQFFGPGTRLTVL.

V and J are TRBV6-5 and TRBJ2-1, with D possibly called TRBD1 or TRBD2 (5 bases each). CDR3 length equals 14 residues. V was cut by 5 bases and J by 5 bases, with 13 bases left in between. CDR1 and CDR2 from the germline V gene are MNHEY and SVGAGI. The DNA of the CDR3 is TGTGCCAGCAGTACCGGGACGGTCAACAATGAGCAGTTCTTC. It is translated as CASSTGTVNNEQFF.

This rearrangement joins TRBV6-5 to TRBJ2-2; 8 nucleotides agree with TRBD2. CDR1 and CDR2 from the germline V gene are MNHEY and SVGAGI. The CDR3 has 16 residues. With 0 bases clipped from V and 3 bases from J, the junction kept 3 bases outside the gene matches. The DNA of the CDR3 is TGTGCCAGCAGTTACTCCGCCGGGGGGGACACCGGGGAGCTGTTTTTT. Translation: CASSYSAGGDTGELFF.

V gene TRBV7-9 combines with J gene TRBJ2-1; 8 nucleotides line up with TRBD1. Trimming cost V 2 bases and J 5 bases; bases outside gene matches: 8. The germline V gene has CDR1 SEHNR and CDR2 FQNEAQ (reference sequence). The CDR3 is made up of 16 amino acids. The chain's CDR3 is CASSLIMTGDHNEQFF. Written as DNA, the CDR3 is TGTGCCAGCAGCTTAATAATGACAGGGGACCACAATGAGCAGTTCTTC. Full variable domain (remainder filled in from reference TRBV7-9 and TRBJ2-1): DTGVSQNPRHKITKRGQNVTFRCDPISEHNRLYWYRQTLGQGPEFLTYFQNEAQLEKSRLLSDRFSAERPKGSFSTLEIQRTEQGDSAMYLCASSLIMTGDHNEQFFGPGTRLTVL.

The rearrangement joins TRBV18 to TRBJ2-2; D is perhaps TRBD1 (6 bases). Trimming took 1 base from V and 0 from J, leaving 9 bases between them. Germline V gene lookup returns CDR1 KGHSH and CDR2 LQKENI. The CDR3 has 16 residues. The CDR3 DNA reads TGTGCCAGCTCACCACAATGGACAGCGAACACCGGGGAGCTGTTTTTT. Amino acids: CASSPQWTANTGELFF.

The chain links TRBV4-1 to TRBJ1-2; D may be TRBD1 (5 bases). Trimming left V 0 bases short and J 4 bases short, with 12 bases between. Germline values: CDR1 MGHRA, CDR2 YSYEKL. This CDR3 has 15 residues. CDR3 amino acids: CASSQESQGGYGYTF. For the CDR3, the DNA is TGCGCCAGCAGCCAAGAATCCCAGGGTGGCTATGGCTACACCTTC.

The genes are TRBV19 and TRBJ2-7; a possible D gene is TRBD2 (5 bases). Trimming removed 6 bases from V and 2 bases from J, with 17 bases in between. Per germline, CDR1 LNHDA and CDR2 SQIVND (reference sequence). This CDR3 region has 15 residues. The CDR3 sequence is CASRNPGFKTYEQYF. The CDR3 DNA reads as TGTGCCAGTAGAAATCCGGGGTTTAAAACCTACGAGCAGTACTTC.

The gene calls are TRBV5-1 and TRBJ1-2, with 7 bases lining up with TRBD1. Germline V gene sequence: CDR1 SGHRS, CDR2 YFSETQ. The CDR3 has 13 amino acids. V lost 4 bases to trimming and J lost 3 bases; unmatched junction nucleotides: 3. The CDR3 DNA is TGCGCCAGCAGCGCCGGACAGGACTATGGCTACACCTTC. This sequence encodes CASSAGQDYGYTF.

V and J are TRBV2 and TRBJ1-1; no clear D gene. This CDR3 is built from 12 residues. Between the trimmed V and J ends, which lost 8 bases and 2 bases, there was a span of 9 bases. Germline-derived CDR1 and CDR2 are SNHLY and FYNNEI. As DNA, the CDR3 is TGTGCCAGCTACCGGTCAAACACTGAAGCTTTCTTT. Its translation: CASYRSNTEAFF.

Points on this clone: Distinct nucleotide sequences in the sample also encode this CDR3. The CDR3 region has the DNA TGTGCTAGTGGTTTGGGAGGTACCGGGGAGCTGTTTTTT. As protein: CASGLGGTGELFF. The J gene is TRBJ2-2, the V gene TRBV12-5; D call uncertain. Trimming took 1 base from V and 5 from J, leaving 5 bases between them. The CDR3 contains 13 residues. Germline loops: CDR1 LGHNT, CDR2 FRNRAP.